The TCR beta chain under discussion was sequenced for a study of T-cell reconstitution after alpha-beta-depleted transplantation in children. Study-level findings and limits: After one year, T-cell counts and TCRbeta diversity mostly came from new T cells. Alpha-beta T cells present about two months after transplant were reported to originate from several hundred expanded graft clones. At day 60, the high TCRbeta diversity found in some patients originated from recipient T cells and thymic progenitors that had survived.

TCRbeta library construction was performed incorporating unique molecular identifiers. TCRdb itself ran the PCR reads through MiXCR, one entry per CDR3 protein. The sample yields around 450,000 distinct CDR3 sequences, around 46% seen once. Concerning this clonotype itself: No antigen is known for it.

Germline V lookup: CDR1 LNHDA, CDR2 SQIVND (reference sequence). The CDR3 loop spans 14 amino acids. J was trimmed by 1 base and V by 7 bases; bases with no gene match: 5. The source of this sequence is a girl aged 2-10 years with aplastic anemia, due to receive a stem cell transplant. This chain connects TRBV19 to TRBJ2-3, with 7 bases matching TRBD1. Source: PBMCs, taken before TCRalphabeta/CD19-depleted stem cell transplant. The CDR3 DNA reads as TGTGCCAGTAACGAGGGGGCAGGCACAGATACGCAGTATTTT. Encoded protein: CASNEGAGTDTQYF.